A single T cell receptor (beta chain) is shown here with its context. Its recognized antigen is unknown. Qualities for individual bases were not recorded, and no much larger clone is one base off. Participants in the prospective study were aged roughly 18 to 89 years, lived in about two dozen United States geographic areas, and enrolled through a virtual design. In the prospective study, cohorts were assigned on the basis of participant-reported clinical history obtained from a screening survey and a study questionnaire. In the prospective study, whole blood, serum and a nasopharyngeal or oropharyngeal swab were collected from each participant by mobile phlebotomists. Additional blood draws and questionnaires over an approximately 2-month period could optionally be provided by prospective study participants. Before DNA extraction, blood samples from the prospective study were shipped at room temperature or frozen.

TCRbeta CDR3 regions were amplified from genomic DNA by means of the immunoSEQ Assay, a bias-controlled multiplex PCR. In the authors' own workflow: Nucleated cell counts per sample were estimated from amplification of reference gene primers within the assay. To quantify the absolute abundance of each unique TCRbeta CDR3 rearrangement, sequence reads were collapsed and filtered. For each sample, productive Simpson clonality was calculated as the square root of Simpson's diversity index across productive rearrangements. TCRdb re-hosts the immuneACCESS table, in-frame sequences only. Its copies lack some clones; in the studies checked, an unresolved V gene accounts for under half of them, and the cause for the rest is not known. Clone size and V and J calls were adopted from that table, with D and trimming inferred from the DNA. This sample holds roughly 420,000 clones; 88% were observed only once. The leading ten clones occupy 0.97% of the sample.

Reading from cysteine to phenylalanine, the CDR3 counts 13 amino acids. Kept here is only the CDR3 DNA, which spans 39 bases and is read in frame from base 1. V is pared back by 2 bases and J by 4 bases, with 6 bases lying between the germline termini. As encoded in the germline V gene (reference sequence), CDR1 is LGHDT while CDR2 is YNNKEL. The record originates from a study of blood T cell repertoires in COVID-19 (TCRdb year 2020). Study-level background: Collaborator samples came from the United States, Italy and Spain and covered acute and convalescent phases of COVID-19. The repertoires were released in a freely available public database meant as a resource for research on the immune response to SARS-CoV-2. Samples were obtained from the ongoing ImmuneRACE study (first 160 participants) and from 1,254 subjects provided by 6 global collaborators. Nearly every sample came with metadata listing a de-identified subject ID, COVID-19 status, age in years and sex. The dataset comprised deeply sampled blood TCRbeta repertoires from subjects exposed to, actively infected with, or recovered from COVID-19. The material from the prospective study consisted of cDNA or gDNA derived from T cells, B-cell-depleted T cells, or PBMCs. Where available, HLA class I and class II types were taken from metadata supplied by the sample provider and were not determined by assay-based typing. Here is what the overall study found, with its caveats: The quantity of clinical and demographic metadata differed by source and by participant and was supplied without curation.

The TCR originated in a woman aged 30 to 39 with acute COVID-19. Sequencing input: PBMCs or T cells enriched from blood (not recorded which). The chain is assembled from TRBV3-1 (or the pseudogene TRBV3-2) and TRBJ1-3; the D gene is unclear. The CDR3 here reads CASSQLAGNTIYF. The sequenced DNA is TGTGCCAGCAGCCAATTAGCCGGAAACACCATATATTTT.